This TCR beta chain was sequenced for a study of post-analysis software for immune sequencing data. Study-level background: Progressive-relapsing, secondary progressive and relapsing-remitting multiple sclerosis were among the disease courses included.

Unique molecular identifiers tagged the TCR beta cDNA libraries. Some 500,000 cDNA molecules were obtained per 1 to 10 million input T cells. TCRdb processed the PCR reads anew with MiXCR; each CDR3 protein has one entry. The table shows 750,000 to 950,000 distinct CDR3 sequences, with about 43% occurring only once. Turning to this clonotype: What it recognizes is unknown. The junction and the germline gene differ at one end; a read error may be behind it.

The CDR3 is 15 residues long. Germline CDR1 and CDR2: SGHRS and YFSETQ. Whole-study findings and limits: Co-batched samples clustered tightly together by F measure. In patients, five TRBV segments were more frequent than in controls, with TRBV5-6, TRBV5-1 and TRBV20-1 among them.

The chain recombines TRBV5-1 with TRBJ2-6; a weak D match, TRBD1 (5 bases). Sequencing was carried out using blood. This sequence originates from a girl aged 5-17 years with multiple sclerosis. The CDR3 region is CASSSGLSGADVLTF. For the CDR3, the DNA is TGCGCCAGCAGCTCTGGGCTCTCTGGGGCCGACGTCCTGACTTTC. The variable domain in full, with the rest retrieved from reference TRBV5-1 and TRBJ2-6, is KAGVTQTPRYLIKTRGQQVTLSCSPISGHRSVSWYQQTPGQGLQFLFEYFSETQRNKGNFPGRFSGRQFSNSRSEMNVSTLELGDSALYLCASSSGLSGADVLTFGAGSRLTVL.